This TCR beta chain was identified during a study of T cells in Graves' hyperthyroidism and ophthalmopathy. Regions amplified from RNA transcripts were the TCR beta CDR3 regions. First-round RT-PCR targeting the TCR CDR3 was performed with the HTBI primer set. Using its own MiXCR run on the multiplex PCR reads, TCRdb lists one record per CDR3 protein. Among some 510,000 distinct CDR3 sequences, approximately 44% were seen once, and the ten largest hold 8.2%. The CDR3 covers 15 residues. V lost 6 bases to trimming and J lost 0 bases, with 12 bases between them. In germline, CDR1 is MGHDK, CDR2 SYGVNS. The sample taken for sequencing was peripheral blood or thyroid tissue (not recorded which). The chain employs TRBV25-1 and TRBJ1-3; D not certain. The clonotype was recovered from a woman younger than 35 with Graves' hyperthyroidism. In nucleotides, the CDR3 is TGTGCCAGCAGCCTCGGGGTCAACTCTGGAAACACCATATATTTT. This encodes CASSLGVNSGNTIYF.